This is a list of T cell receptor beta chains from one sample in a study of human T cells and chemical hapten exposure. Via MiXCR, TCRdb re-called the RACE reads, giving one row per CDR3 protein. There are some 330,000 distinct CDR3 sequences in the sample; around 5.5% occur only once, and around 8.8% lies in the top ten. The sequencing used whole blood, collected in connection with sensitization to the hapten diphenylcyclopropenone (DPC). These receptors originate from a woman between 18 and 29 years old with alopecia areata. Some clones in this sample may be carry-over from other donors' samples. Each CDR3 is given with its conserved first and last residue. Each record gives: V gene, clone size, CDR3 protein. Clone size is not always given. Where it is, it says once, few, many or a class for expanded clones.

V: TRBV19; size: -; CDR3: CASSRWDSLPDTQYF
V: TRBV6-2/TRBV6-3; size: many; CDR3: CASSPFRQGVDTDTQYF
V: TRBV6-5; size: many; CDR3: CASSYSRTSGYEQYF
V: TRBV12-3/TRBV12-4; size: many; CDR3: CASSFQGESAEAFF
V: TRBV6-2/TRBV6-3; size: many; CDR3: CASSPHQTGASGYTF
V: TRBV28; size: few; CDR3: CASNEGHNYEQYF
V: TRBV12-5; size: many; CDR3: CAGTLHRTGELFF
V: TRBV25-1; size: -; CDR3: CASSPGDYTGELFF
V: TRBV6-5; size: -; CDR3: CASSREYRGRGHTF
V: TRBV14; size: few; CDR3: CASSHQDIWTGNTIYF
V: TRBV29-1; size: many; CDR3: CSVTLSATSDGELFF
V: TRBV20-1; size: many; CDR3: CSARDISYEQYF
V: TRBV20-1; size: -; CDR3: CSIPLGGGWDTEAFF
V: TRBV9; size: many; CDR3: CASSVQSSGNTIYF
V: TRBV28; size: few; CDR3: CASSLPGTGGFNGYTF
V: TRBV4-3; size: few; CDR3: CASSQERDGTGGEQYF
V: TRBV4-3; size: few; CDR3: CASSQDIGFPRRYF
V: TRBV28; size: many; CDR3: CASSTNLDRGTEAFF
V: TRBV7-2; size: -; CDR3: CATHREGYGYTF
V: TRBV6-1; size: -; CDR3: CASSEGRLSNQPQHF
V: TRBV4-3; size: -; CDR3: CASSQQPGLAGNTQYF
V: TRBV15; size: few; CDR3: CATSRDKRGGVTDTQYF
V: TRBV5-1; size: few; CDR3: CASSSGQGELQAFF
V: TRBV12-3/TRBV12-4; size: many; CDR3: CASRRTSGGETQYF
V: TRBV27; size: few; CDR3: CASTPAAAAGSYNEQFF
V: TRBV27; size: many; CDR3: CASSLRGSEAFF
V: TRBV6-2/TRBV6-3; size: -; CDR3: CASRGHKGGDYEQYF
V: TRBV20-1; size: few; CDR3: CSASFAGGRGDTQYF
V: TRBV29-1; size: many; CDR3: CSVLAGRPYNEQFF
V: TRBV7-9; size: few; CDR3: CASSSTGSGSPLHF
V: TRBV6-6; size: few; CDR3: CASSQRRFSSDEQFF